Listed below are T cell receptor beta chains from one sample, sequenced in a study of cytomegalovirus exposure and HLA in healthy donors. Only in-frame clones appear in the TCRdb table, and some are missing; sequencing was by immunoSEQ multiplex PCR. The table lists under 250,000 clones, 85% of them singletons. Sequenced: PBMCs. Every receptor here comes from a girl aged 2 to 10 in good health and CMV-seronegative. Each CDR3 is given without its conserved first and last residue.

V: TRBV29-1
J: TRBJ1-2
CDR3: SVLTLPGDGYGYT

V: TRBV19
J: TRBJ2-2
CDR3: ASSIEGAGTGELF

V: TRBV7-9
J: TRBJ1-5
CDR3: SSSPEEDRLHQPQH

V: TRBV5-1
J: TRBJ2-7
CDR3: ASSLVPDYDLYEQY

V: TRBV20-1
J: TRBJ1-2
CDR3: SARTATGYT

V: TRBV29-1
J: TRBJ2-7
CDR3: SVADRGFYEQY

V: TRBV5-1
J: TRBJ2-3
CDR3: ASSLGLAGGRGTDTQY

V: TRBV9
J: TRBJ1-5
CDR3: ASSVGGAGQPQH

V: TRBV19
J: TRBJ2-1
CDR3: ASSMGTPRNEQF

V: TRBV30
J: TRBJ2-7
CDR3: AWSVLFGVMSSGNGSYEQY

V: TRBV6-6
J: TRBJ2-7
CDR3: ASSATSGGRYEQY

V: TRBV10-3
J: TRBJ2-7
CDR3: ATTGTGVLGTFSYEQY

V: TRBV5-4
J: TRBJ2-5
CDR3: ASSLGQGQETQY

V: TRBV5-1
J: TRBJ2-5
CDR3: ASRLAGSETQY

V: TRBV5-4
J: TRBJ1-3
CDR3: ASSPRDSGNTIY

V: TRBV6-5
J: TRBJ2-3
CDR3: ASSYGGGPADTQY

V: TRBV6-1
J: TRBJ2-3
CDR3: ASEERGAADTQY

V: TRBV28
J: TRBJ1-2
CDR3: ASSFRGTYGYT

V: TRBV6-5
J: TRBJ2-7
CDR3: ASSSSRGRNEQY

V: TRBV7-9
J: TRBJ2-2
CDR3: ASSAPEGNTGELF

V: TRBV30
J: TRBJ2-2
CDR3: AWSVYRGSTGELF

V: TRBV7-7
J: TRBJ2-3
CDR3: ASSLGSSRFTDTQY

V: TRBV9
J: TRBJ2-1
CDR3: ASSVLPGEQF

V: TRBV6-5
J: TRBJ1-5
CDR3: ASSYRAGGQPQH

V: TRBV5-5
J: TRBJ2-7
CDR3: ASSLAASSYEQY

V: TRBV10-3
J: TRBJ1-1
CDR3: AISETPRDTEAF

V: TRBV5-1
J: TRBJ2-2
CDR3: ASSAGGQGTGELF

V: TRBV29-1
J: TRBJ2-7
CDR3: SVQRPSYEQY

V: TRBV9
J: TRBJ2-3
CDR3: ASSVEDRIRLTRQY

V: TRBV27
J: TRBJ2-7
CDR3: ASSPTTGGLYEQY

V: TRBV2
J: TRBJ2-7
CDR3: ASSEKQVQY

V: TRBV6-1
J: TRBJ1-2
CDR3: ASSVGTPYYT

V: TRBV10-2
J: TRBJ2-7
CDR3: ASSERLAGGNEQY

V: TRBV2
J: TRBJ2-5
CDR3: ASRDRAETQY

V: TRBV5-4
J: TRBJ2-7
CDR3: ASSREIDYEQY

V: TRBV6-6
J: TRBJ1-2
CDR3: ASTFTGNYGYT

V: TRBV29-1
J: TRBJ1-1
CDR3: SVDWGWGGTEAF

V: TRBV18
J: TRBJ2-7
CDR3: ASSPTGGLMDEQY

V: TRBV7-6
J: TRBJ2-4
CDR3: ASSQVAGGTSKNIQY

V: TRBV7-3
J: TRBJ1-3
CDR3: ASSLGSSGNTIY

V: TRBV9
J: TRBJ2-7
CDR3: ASSVSTGYEQY

V: TRBV19
J: TRBJ1-2
CDR3: ASSSRTGEYGYT

V: TRBV5-6
J: TRBJ1-6
CDR3: ASSPGTGFSPLH

V: TRBV4-1
J: TRBJ2-4
CDR3: ASSQVGTGSTKNIQY

V: TRBV6-1
J: TRBJ2-7
CDR3: ASSEASGAPYEQY

V: TRBV11-2
J: TRBJ2-2
CDR3: ASSFRAGGPRSGELF

V: TRBV7-8
J: TRBJ2-7
CDR3: ASSSWTSGYEQY

V: TRBV5-1
J: TRBJ2-3
CDR3: ASSPGLAGDTQY

V: TRBV5-1
J: TRBJ1-3
CDR3: ASSFLAGSSGNTIY

V: TRBV15
J: TRBJ1-1
CDR3: ATSRDRRDQGGEAF

V: TRBV5-1
J: TRBJ2-7
CDR3: ASSLTESSYEQY

V: TRBV9
J: TRBJ2-2
CDR3: ASSVEGQGPGELF

V: TRBV30
J: TRBJ1-1
CDR3: AWSEGMNTGAF